The present TCR beta chain was sequenced within a study of blood T cell repertoires in COVID-19. Study context: The analysed material was cDNA or gDNA that came from T cells, B-cell-depleted T cells, or PBMCs.

This clone has only one observation. V lost 5 bases, J lost 2 bases, and 8 bases stayed unmatched. The V gene's germline CDR1 is SGHVS and CDR2 FNYEAQ. The CDR3 sequence is 16 residues long. Original processing methods: Amplification with reference gene primers provided the estimates of nucleated cell counts. The table came from immunoSEQ multiplex PCR; TCRdb's copy has only in-frame clones and leaves some out. That table is the source of V, J and clone size, and D and trimming were worked out from the DNA. The sample shows about 200,000 clones, roughly 90% of them seen only once. V gene TRBV7-6 combines with J gene TRBJ2-2; TRBD2 matches at 7 bases. The sequence came from a man in his sixties who had recovered from COVID-19. Sequenced: peripheral blood. The CDR3 region has the DNA TGTGCCAGCAGCCCCCCTGGGGGGGGAAACACCGGGGAGCTGTTTTTT. This translates into CASSPPGGGNTGELFF.